Sequencing of this TCR beta chain was carried out in a study of shared clonotypes between healthy human individuals. Concerning this clone: This is likely an artifact of a read error, given a far larger clone one base away.

Libraries were prepared by immunoSEQ multiplex PCR; TCRdb keeps only in-frame clonotypes and omits some of them. Of about 1.1 million clones in the sample, 78% are singletons; the top ten hold approximately 0.56%. CDR3 length: 15 residues. Sequenced: memory CD4+ T cells from PBMCs. Indicated subset: CD45RA-negative fraction. The chain is built from TRBV12-2 and TRBJ2-7; no DNA check was done on the table's D call, TRBD1. TRBV12-2 is a documented pseudogene. The TCR sequence derives from a man between 18 and 29 years old in good health. Some clones in this sample may be carry-over from other donors' samples. CDR3 in DNA: TGTGCCAGCAGTTCCCTGGGGACAGGGGGCTACGAGCAGTACTTC. Protein product: CASSSLGTGGYEQYF.